What follows describes a single T cell receptor beta chain. As originally analysed: By means of reference gene primer amplification, nucleated cell counts were estimated. Profiled with immunoSEQ multiplex PCR; TCRdb holds only in-frame clones, not every one. D and trimming come from the DNA, and the V and J calls and clone size come from that table. The sample yields about 260,000 clones, over 75% seen once. This sample was included in a study of blood T cell repertoires in COVID-19. On the study more broadly: Donors in the United States, Italy and Spain gave samples during acute or convalescent COVID-19. The cDNA or gDNA used as material had been derived from T cells, B-cell-depleted T cells, or PBMCs.

V shed 5 bases, J shed 6 bases, and the junction held 9 bases outside the gene matches. Germline assignment: CDR1 MGHDK and CDR2 SYGVNS. The CDR3 covers 14 residues. The source of this sequence is a human donor in a cohort sampled during active COVID-19. V gene TRBV25-1 combines with J gene TRBJ1-1; 7 bases are a match to TRBD1. Input material: peripheral blood. CDR3 in amino acids: CASSTDRALPEAFF. The CDR3 region has the DNA TGTGCCAGCAGTACCGACAGGGCCCTTCCTGAAGCTTTCTTT.